The T cell receptor (beta chain) under discussion was sequenced for a study of shared clonotypes between healthy human individuals. The V gene lost 4 bases and the J gene lost 1 base, with 8 bases spanning the gap. Germline lookup yields CDR1 LNHDA and CDR2 SQIVND (reference sequence). This CDR3 spans 15 amino acids. Clones were sequenced by immunoSEQ multiplex PCR, and TCRdb holds only the in-frame ones, with some missing. The sample has 2 million to 2.5 million clones, 90% to 97% seen once. In its sample, this clone was seen once. Other DNA sequences in this specimen translate into the identical CDR3.

The sequencing sample was made of naive CD4+ T cells sorted from blood. Subset given: CD45RA+ positively selected. V usage is TRBV19 and J usage is TRBJ2-6; D perhaps matches TRBD1 (5 bases). The TCR sequence derives from a man aged 18 to 30 in good health. The CDR3 is CASSTQGSGANVLTF. The CDR3 region has the DNA TGTGCCAGTAGTACCCAGGGTTCTGGGGCCAACGTCCTGACTTTC.